The rows below give T cell receptor beta chains drawn from one sample of a study of T-cell reconstitution after alpha-beta-depleted transplantation in children. TCRdb re-analysed the PCR reads in MiXCR, keeping a single row per CDR3 protein. The data show around 72,000 distinct CDR3 sequences, approximately 5% seen once. The sequencing here drew on PBMCs, mostly from graft donor cells, taken 180 days after TCRalphabeta/CD19-depleted stem cell transplant. The receptors originated from a boy less than two years old who had a stem cell transplant for acute myeloid leukemia, so the T cells may come from the graft donor. The CDR3 runs from the conserved cysteine through the conserved F or W. Each record gives: V gene, clone size, J gene, D gene, CDR3 length, CDR3 protein, CDR3 DNA. D genes are given only for firm matches. Expanded clones are given a class, and other clones once, few, many or no size at all.

TRBV28	many	TRBJ1-5	.	17	CASSSPPTVYSNQPQHF	TGTGCCAGCAGTTCCCCCCCCACCGTATATAGCAATCAGCCCCAGCATTTT
TRBV20-1	many	TRBJ1-2	.	12	CSASRDFYGYTF	TGCAGTGCTAGTAGGGATTTCTATGGCTACACCTTC
TRBV29-1	many	TRBJ2-7	.	12	CSVDFGGYEQYF	TGCAGCGTTGATTTCGGGGGCTACGAGCAGTACTTC
TRBV5-5	many	TRBJ2-5	TRBD1	15	CASSLAGGYQETQYF	TGTGCCAGCAGCTTGGCAGGGGGCTACCAAGAGACCCAGTACTTC
TRBV21-1	few	TRBJ2-2	.	18	CASSKRVAGGPNTGELFF	TGTGCCAGCAGCAAAAGGGTAGCGGGGGGCCCGAACACCGGGGAGCTGTTTTTT
TRBV5-8	many	TRBJ2-7	.	15	CASSLEEIRTYEQYF	TGTGCCAGCAGCTTGGAGGAAATTCGCACCTACGAGCAGTACTTC
TRBV7-3	many	TRBJ2-2	.	17	CASSFGPQGWATGELFF	TGTGCCAGCAGCTTCGGCCCTCAGGGTTGGGCCACCGGGGAGCTGTTTTTT
TRBV6-5	many	TRBJ2-2	TRBD2	16	CASSYVIGGLAGELFF	TGTGCCAGCAGTTACGTTATCGGGGGGTTGGCCGGGGAGCTGTTTTTT
TRBV6-5	many	TRBJ2-7	TRBD2	15	CASSYRTSGSYEQYF	TGTGCCAGCAGTTACCGGACTAGCGGATCCTACGAGCAGTACTTC
TRBV3-2	many	TRBJ2-1	.	18	CASSPPGLAGGPWNEQFF	TGTGCCAGCAGCCCGCCCGGACTAGCGGGGGGGCCTTGGAATGAGCAGTTCTTC
TRBV3-1	few	TRBJ1-4	.	14	CASSQGTPGIELFF	TGTGCCAGCAGCCAAGGCACCCCCGGAATAGAACTGTTTTTT
TRBV28	.	TRBJ1-1	.	18	CASSSPTLGFLMNTEAFF	TGTGCCAGCAGTTCTCCTACCCTCGGGTTTCTCATGAACACTGAAGCTTTCTTT
TRBV18	many	TRBJ2-3	TRBD1	14	CASARDRGSDTQYF	TGTGCCAGCGCCCGGGACAGGGGCTCAGATACGCAGTATTTT
TRBV3-1	many	TRBJ2-1	.	11	CASSQAGGQFF	TGTGCCAGCAGCCAAGCCGGGGGACAGTTCTTC
TRBV5-1	many	TRBJ2-3	TRBD1	16	CASSLEQGAWTDTQYF	TGCGCCAGCAGCTTGGAACAGGGGGCTTGGACAGATACGCAGTATTTT
TRBV20-1	many	TRBJ2-4	.	15	CSARDPSGAKNIQYF	TGCAGTGCTAGAGACCCATCGGGGGCCAAAAACATTCAGTACTTC
TRBV4-3	many	TRBJ1-1	.	16	CASSQDSGGLHTEAFF	TGCGCCAGCAGCCAAGATTCCGGGGGGCTCCACACTGAAGCTTTCTTT